The rows below give T cell receptor beta chains drawn from one sample of a study of T cells after posttransplantation cyclophosphamide. This table comes from immunoSEQ multiplex PCR, and its TCRdb copy is limited to in-frame clones, with some not included. The data show tens of thousands of clones, with none appearing a single time. The sample was PBMCs. The origin of the receptors is a man aged 45 to 65 in good health, CMV-negative, and a related stem cell transplant donor. The CDR3 runs from the conserved cysteine through the conserved F or W. D genes are given only for firm matches. The size field reads how often the clone was seen (once, few, many) or a class if it is expanded.

>few|TRBD1|TRBV7-8|TRBJ2-1
CASSPRDRGIGNEQFF
TGTGCCAGCAGCCCAAGGGACAGGGGAATAGGCAATGAGCAGTTCTTC
>many|-|TRBV5-1|TRBJ1-4
CASSTLAGGGGKLFF
TGCGCCAGCAGCACCCTGGCAGGAGGAGGTGGAAAACTGTTTTTT
>many|TRBD1|TRBV7-2|TRBJ1-1
CASSLTGVNTEAFF
TGTGCCAGCAGCCTGACAGGGGTGAACACTGAAGCTTTCTTT
>many|-|TRBV6-5|TRBJ1-5
CASSYSINSPQHF
TGTGCCAGCAGTTACTCGATAAACTCACCCCAGCATTTT
>many|TRBD1|TRBV7-9|TRBJ2-7
CASSPRDRVFTYEQYF
TGTGCCAGCAGCCCGAGGGACAGGGTCTTTACCTACGAGCAGTACTTC
>many|-|TRBV5-1|TRBJ2-2
CASSQVSRTDTGELFF
TGCGCCAGCAGCCAAGTCTCGAGAACGGACACCGGGGAGCTGTTTTTT
>few|TRBD2|TRBV30|TRBJ2-3
CAGTSGTSGTDTQYF
TGTGCCGGAACCTCTGGGACTAGCGGCACAGATACGCAGTATTTT
>many|-|TRBV13|TRBJ2-5
CASSSRGRIQETQYF
TGTGCCAGCAGCTCCCGGGGTAGGATCCAAGAGACCCAGTACTTC
>many|TRBD1|TRBV4-1|TRBJ1-1
CASRWGVQKTGGTEAFF
TGCGCCAGCAGATGGGGGGTCCAGAAGACAGGGGGCACTGAAGCTTTCTTT
>few|TRBD2|TRBV27|TRBJ2-5
CASSRLAGGMGETQYF
TGTGCCAGCAGCCGACTAGCGGGGGGGATGGGAGAGACCCAGTACTTC
>many|TRBD2|TRBV14|TRBJ2-1
CASSQGLTSGSNQFF
TGTGCCAGCAGCCAGGGTCTTACTAGCGGGAGTAACCAGTTCTTC
>many|TRBD2|TRBV18|TRBJ2-1
CASSPTSGRGEQFF
TGTGCCAGCTCACCCACTAGCGGGAGGGGAGAGCAGTTCTTC
>many|TRBD1|TRBV4-1|TRBJ2-7
CASSPGQGPAYEQYF
TGCGCCAGCAGCCCCGGACAGGGGCCGGCCTACGAGCAGTACTTC